This paragraph reports one TCR beta chain. Its specificity is not known. Germline loops: CDR1 MNHEY, CDR2 SMNVEV (reference sequence). This CDR3 has 14 residues. Trimming removed 8 bases from V and 5 bases from J; junction bases left unmatched: 10. This sample was included in a study of T cell responses to AZD1222 COVID-19 vaccine. Study-wide points: Mostly white British, mostly female donors; authors suggested clonal diversity may be underestimated.

Here immunoSEQ multiplex PCR was the method, and the copy in TCRdb shows in-frame clones only, minus some. This table has approximately 110,000 clones, 86% appearing once. The V gene is TRBV27, the J gene TRBJ1-1; TRBD1 aligns across 8 bases. This TCR came from an adult in good health. Sequenced here: peripheral blood, sampled on day 0 of AZD1222 vaccination. The CDR3 loop reads CASGSNRGGTEAFF. CDR3 in DNA: TGTGCCAGCGGCTCCAACAGGGGGGGAACTGAAGCTTTCTTT.